This paragraph covers one T cell receptor beta chain sequence. The sample belongs to a study of T cell changes during pregnancy in multiple sclerosis. Unmatched junction bases numbered 4, after V lost 0 bases and J lost 2 bases. Looked up from germline, CDR1 is GTSNPN and CDR2 is SVGIG (reference sequence). The CDR3 is made up of 15 amino acids. The protocol was immunoSEQ multiplex PCR, while the TCRdb copy is restricted to in-frame clones and leaves out a portion. Of about 24,000 clones in the sample, more than 85% were seen once. The input for sequencing was CD4+ T cells from peripheral blood mononuclear cells, taken in the second trimester of pregnancy. The clonotype originates from a female donor in good health, enrolled as a control in a pregnancy study. This chain joins TRBV30 and TRBJ1-1; 9 positions agree with TRBD1. The CDR3 sequence is CAWSVQGATNTEAFF. The CDR3 nucleotides read TGTGCCTGGAGTGTACAGGGGGCTACAAACACTGAAGCTTTCTTT. Supplemented by reference TRBV30 and TRBJ1-1, the full variable domain reads SQTIHQWPATLVQPVGSPLSLECTVEGTSNPNLYWYRQAAGRGLQLLFYSVGIGQISSEVPQNLSASRPQDRQFILSSKKLLLSDSGFYLCAWSVQGATNTEAFFGQGTRLTVV.